Shown below are 31 T cell receptor beta chains from a single sample sequenced in a study of neurological immune-mediated disorders. TCRdb fed the 5' RACE reads into MiXCR, producing one record per CDR3 protein. Among about 84,000 distinct CDR3 sequences listed, around 10% were seen once. The sequenced material came from PBMCs. Receptors originate from a man between 40 and 49 years old in good health.

The chain is built from TRBV9 and TRBJ2-2; 10 nucleotides align to TRBD2. Trimming cost V 4 bases and J 5 bases; bases outside gene matches: 8. Germline V gives CDR1 SGDLS, CDR2 YYNGEE. CDR3 length: 16 amino acids. The CDR3 loop reads CASSLSGGAETGELFF. As DNA, the CDR3 is TGTGCCAGCAGCCTCAGCGGGGGGGCAGAGACCGGGGAGCTGTTTTTT. Drawing the rest from reference TRBV9 and TRBJ2-2, the complete variable domain is DSGVTQTPKHLITATGQRVTLRCSPRSGDLSVYWYQQSLDQGLQFLIQYYNGEERAKGNILERFSAQQFPDLHSELNLSSLELGDSALYFCASSLSGGAETGELFFGEGSRLTVL.

This clonotype came up many times. The chain recombines TRBV9 with TRBJ1-2; maybe TRBD1 (6 bases). Deletions cut 1 base from V and 5 bases from J, with 18 bases between. The CDR3 runs 16 residues. From germline, CDR1 is SGDLS and CDR2 YYNGEE. The CDR3 region is CASSVSDSTGRYGYTF. The CDR3 nucleotides read TGTGCCAGCAGCGTATCCGATTCTACAGGGAGATATGGCTACACCTTC.

This clonotype showed up many times. This rearrangement joins TRBV7-3 to TRBJ2-2, with D uncertain. CDR3 length equals 15 residues. The V gene's germline CDR1 is SGHTA and CDR2 FQGTGA. V lost 2 bases, J lost 5 bases, and 12 bases lay in between. The CDR3 nucleotides read TGTGCCAGCAGCTTACTATCCGGCGAAACCGGGGAGCTGTTTTTT. Its translation is CASSLLSGETGELFF.

This clonotype appeared many times. The rearrangement joins TRBV7-2 to TRBJ2-5; 16 bases are shared with TRBD2. The V and J ends lost 4 bases and 5 bases, in that order; junction bases with no gene match: 4. CDR3 length equals 16 residues. CDR1 is SGHTA, CDR2 FQGNSA, per germline. The CDR3 loop is CASSSGLAGGHETQYF. The CDR3 nucleotides are TGTGCCAGCAGCTCGGGACTAGCGGGGGGGCACGAGACCCAGTACTTC.

V gene TRBV7-3 combines with J gene TRBJ2-3; 13 positions agree with TRBD2. This CDR3 is built from 19 residues. Germline CDR1 SGHTA, CDR2 FQGTGA. Germline trimming cut 2 bases from V and 3 bases from J; bases unmatched to any gene: 11. The chain's CDR3 is CASSLPSGTSGNGTDTQYF. The CDR3 DNA reads as TGTGCCAGCAGCTTACCATCCGGGACTAGCGGGAATGGGACAGATACGCAGTATTTT.

This clonotype appeared a few times. This chain connects TRBV19 to TRBJ2-6; TRBD1 matches at 7 bases. The V gene end was trimmed by 4 bases and the J gene end by 4 bases; junction bases not matched to a gene: 7. CDR1 and CDR2 from the germline V gene are LNHDA and SQIVND (reference sequence). The CDR3 extends over 16 amino acids. CDR3 bases: TGTGCCAGTAGTAAGACAGGGACGACCGGGGCCAACGTCCTGACTTTC. The encoded protein is CASSKTGTTGANVLTF.

The chain joins TRBV5-1 to TRBJ1-1; no reliable D call. The germline V gene has CDR1 SGHRS and CDR2 YFSETQ. The V end lost 0 bases, the J end lost 6 bases, and 15 bases lay between the germline ends. The CDR3 sequence is 15 residues long. This CDR3 is CASSLAGLGQPEAFF. CDR3 bases: TGCGCCAGCAGCTTGGCCGGATTAGGGCAACCTGAAGCTTTCTTT.

This clonotype was seen repeatedly, ten times or more. The chain uses TRBV6-5 and TRBJ2-1; D not certain. The germline V and J ends were trimmed by 2 bases and 8 bases, with 10 bases remaining between them. CDR3 length: 13 amino acids. Germline values: CDR1 MNHEY, CDR2 SVGAGI. CDR3 in amino acids: CASSYPSNHEQFF. CDR3 coding DNA: TGTGCCAGCAGTTACCCCTCTAACCATGAGCAGTTCTTC.

This clonotype occurred many times. This chain joins TRBV5-1 and TRBJ2-7; 12 nucleotides line up with TRBD2. The CDR3 contains 14 residues. CDR1 and CDR2 from the germline V gene are SGHRS and YFSETQ. V lost 7 bases to trimming and J lost 5 bases; unmatched junction nucleotides: 7. CDR3 sequence: CASGLAGGPNEQYF. In DNA form, the CDR3 reads TGCGCCAGCGGCCTAGCGGGGGGGCCTAACGAGCAGTACTTC.

This clonotype occurred many times. The chain combines TRBV29-1 with TRBJ2-7, with 8 bases identical to TRBD2. V shed 4 bases and J 4 bases; nucleotides not matched to a gene: 21. The CDR3 has 18 amino acids. The germline V gene has CDR1 SQVTM and CDR2 ANQGSEA. The CDR3 nucleotides are TGCAGCGTTGTTACTAGCGGCATCAACCTGTTAAGCGCGTACGAGCAGTACTTC. It translates to CSVVTSGINLLSAYEQYF.

There are many counts of this clonotype. The chain couples TRBV2 to TRBJ2-2, with D perhaps being TRBD1 or TRBD2 (7 bases each). The V end was cut by 7 bases, the J end by 5 bases, with 17 bases between. This CDR3 comprises 15 residues. CDR1 is SNHLY and CDR2 is FYNNEI in the germline V gene. CDR3 DNA sequence: TGTGCCAGCACAGGGGGGGAAACGATAACCGGGGAGCTGTTTTTT. Its translation: CASTGGETITGELFF.

This clonotype occurred many times. V and J are TRBV5-6 and TRBJ2-7, with 7 bases that match TRBD1. This CDR3 is built from 13 residues. V was clipped by 1 base and J by 4 bases; unmatched bases: 2. Looked up from germline, CDR1 is SGHDT and CDR2 is YYEEEE. The CDR3 here is CASSLRQGYEQYF. CDR3 in DNA: TGTGCCAGCAGCTTGAGACAGGGATACGAGCAGTACTTC.

Many counts were recorded for this clonotype. The chain uses TRBV24-1 and TRBJ2-3, with 10 bases lining up with TRBD2. Trimming removed 5 bases from V and 0 bases from J; junction bases left unmatched: 4. The CDR3 runs to 16 residues. Per the germline V gene, CDR1 is KGHDR and CDR2 is SFDVKD. CDR3 DNA sequence: TGTGCCACCAGTGTAGCGGGAGGCCTTAGCACAGATACGCAGTATTTT. The encoded protein is CATSVAGGLSTDTQYF.

The sample holds many counts of this clonotype. The chain couples TRBV7-2 to TRBJ2-7; 11 positions agree with TRBD2. Germline V gives CDR1 SGHTA, CDR2 FQGNSA. The CDR3 extends over 15 amino acids. Trimming removed 2 bases from V and 7 bases from J; junction bases left unmatched: 7. CDR3 in amino acids: CASSLYELAGVEQYF. CDR3 in DNA: TGTGCCAGCAGCTTATACGAACTAGCGGGGGTAGAGCAGTACTTC.

This clonotype was seen repeatedly, ten times or more. V and J are TRBV5-1 and TRBJ2-5; D is possibly TRBD1 (5 bases). The CDR3 loop spans 14 amino acids. CDR1 SGHRS and CDR2 YFSETQ come from the germline V gene. Trimming removed 0 bases from V and 2 bases from J, with 8 bases in between. The DNA for the CDR3 is TGCGCCAGCAGCTTGGAAGACAGACAAGAGACCCAGTACTTC. As protein: CASSLEDRQETQYF.

This clonotype was seen many times. The chain joins TRBV7-2 to TRBJ2-5, with 7 bases fitting TRBD2. The CDR3 totals 18 residues. Looked up from germline, CDR1 is SGHTA and CDR2 is FQGNSA. Trimming cost V 1 base and J 4 bases; bases outside gene matches: 15. The CDR3: CASSLGRAGRGLGETQYF. The CDR3 DNA is TGTGCCAGCAGCTTAGGGCGGGCGGGGAGGGGTCTGGGAGAGACCCAGTACTTC.

This clonotype has at least ten counts. The chain carries TRBV29-1 and TRBJ2-1; the D gene is possibly TRBD2 (5 bases). Trimming took off 4 bases at V and 8 bases at J, with 15 bases between the two ends. This CDR3 comprises 13 residues. Germline loops: CDR1 SQVTM, CDR2 ANQGSEA. CDR3 region: CSVGASFGDEQFF. The CDR3 nucleotides read TGCAGCGTTGGAGCCTCGTTCGGGGATGAGCAGTTCTTC.

Remarks on this clonotype: The junction shows a germline mismatch at one end, possibly a read error. This rearrangement joins TRBV20-1 to TRBJ2-7; TRBD2 might be the D (5 bases). The germline gives CDR1 DFQATT, CDR2 SNEGSKA (reference sequence). The CDR3 contains 15 residues. The CDR3 bases are TGCAGAGCTAGTTCTCCTGGACCCGGGACCTACGAGCAGTACTTC. This gives the protein CRASSPGPGTYEQYF.

This clonotype was detected only a few times. This chain uses TRBV20-1 with TRBJ2-7; 12 bases fit TRBD2. This CDR3 is built from 15 residues. CDR1 is DFQATT, CDR2 SNEGSKA, per germline (reference sequence). Trimming cost V 5 bases and J 3 bases; bases outside gene matches: 8. The CDR3 DNA is TGCAGTGCTCCCGAGACTAGCGGGAGCAACTACGAGCAGTACTTC. Its translation: CSAPETSGSNYEQYF.

This clonotype was seen repeatedly, ten times or more. This chain uses TRBV20-1 with TRBJ2-1; 7 bases align to TRBD1. From germline, CDR1 is DFQATT and CDR2 SNEGSKA (reference sequence). The CDR3 runs 16 residues. The V segment lost 3 bases and the J segment 8 bases; nucleotides outside the gene matches: 16. The CDR3 protein is CSARAPFRGIIDEQFF. Written as DNA, the CDR3 is TGCAGTGCTAGGGCCCCTTTCAGGGGGATTATCGATGAGCAGTTCTTC.

This clonotype has ten or more counts. The gene calls are TRBV15 and TRBJ1-1, with TRBD1 as a possible D gene (5 bases). The CDR3 is 13 residues long. Per germline, CDR1 LNHNV and CDR2 YYDKDF (reference sequence). Trimming pared 1 base from V and 6 bases from J, leaving 9 bases between. The CDR3: CATSRGVTAEAFF. CDR3 in DNA: TGTGCCACCAGCAGAGGGGTGACAGCTGAAGCTTTCTTT. Filled out from reference TRBV15 and TRBJ1-1, the complete variable domain reads DAMVIQNPRYQVTQFGKPVTLSCSQTLNHNVMYWYQQKSSQAPKLLFHYYDKDFNNEADTPDNFQSRRPNTSFCFLDIRSPGLGDTAMYLCATSRGVTAEAFFGQGTRLTVV.

The table lists this clonotype with many counts. CDR3 in DNA: TGTGCCCTAATCGGACAGGCCGACTATGGCTACACCTTC. Translation: CALIGQADYGYTF. The genes are TRBV2 and TRBJ1-2; 7 nucleotides match TRBD1. V trimming: 11 bases; J trimming: 3 bases; junction bases outside the gene matches: 9. Per the germline V gene, CDR1 is SNHLY and CDR2 is FYNNEI. The length of the CDR3 is 13 residues.

A word on this clonotype: An end of the junction does not agree with germline; a read error may underlie this. This chain's CDR3 is CANSLGREQFF. DNA of the CDR3: TGTGCCAACAGCTTGGGGCGGGAGCAGTTCTTC. The chain carries TRBV5-6 and TRBJ2-1, with D possibly TRBD1 on 5 matching bases. This CDR3 spans 11 amino acids. The germline V gene has CDR1 SGHDT and CDR2 YYEEEE.

This clonotype was counted ten times or more. The chain uses TRBV5-1 and TRBJ2-3; TRBD1 matches 7 bases. Losses at the gene ends were 4 bases for V and 6 bases for J; bases not matched to a gene: 2. Germline CDR1 is SGHRS and CDR2 is YFSETQ. CDR3 size: 12 residues. This CDR3 reads CASSQQGDTQYF. The CDR3 DNA reads as TGCGCCAGCAGCCAACAGGGGGATACGCAGTATTTT.

This clonotype was detected ten times or more. The chain employs TRBV6-6 and TRBJ2-1, with D maybe TRBD1 (5 bases). Trimming shortened V by 2 bases and J by 6 bases, and 20 bases separated the two germline ends. This CDR3 is built from 17 residues. Germline-derived CDR1 and CDR2 are MNHNY and SVGAGI (reference sequence). CDR3 residues: CASSYRYSGARINEQFF. Here the CDR3 DNA reads TGTGCCAGCAGTTACCGTTACTCTGGGGCGAGGATCAATGAGCAGTTCTTC.

This clonotype was counted a single time. A much bigger clone sits one base away, suggesting this may be a read error. CDR3 bases: TGTGCCAGCAGTTTATCGTATGAACGGGGGAACATTCAGTACTTC. Its translation is CASSLSYERGNIQYF. The chain recombines TRBV27 with TRBJ2-4; tentatively, D is TRBD2 (6 bases). The V and J ends lost 0 bases and 7 bases respectively, with 13 bases between them. CDR1 and CDR2 from the germline V gene are MNHEY and SMNVEV (reference sequence). The CDR3 extends over 15 amino acids.

At least ten counts were recorded for this clonotype. The CDR3 sequence is CASSQGFMNIQYF. Written as DNA, the CDR3 is TGTGCCAGCAGTCAGGGGTTTATGAACATTCAGTACTTC. The chain couples TRBV12-3 or TRBV12-4 to TRBJ2-4; possible D gene TRBD1, 6 bases. This CDR3 has 13 amino acids. The V end was cut by 5 bases, the J end by 7 bases, with 12 bases between.

This clonotype was observed many times. The V gene is TRBV15, the J gene TRBJ2-3; 8 bases match TRBD2. Germline loops: CDR1 LNHNV, CDR2 YYDKDF (reference sequence). The CDR3 runs to 17 residues. With V trimmed by 2 bases and J by 0 bases, 7 bases remained unmatched. In nucleotides, the CDR3 is TGTGCCACCAGCAGAAAGGGACTAGGACTTAGCACAGATACGCAGTATTTT. This codes for CATSRKGLGLSTDTQYF.

Many counts were recorded for this clonotype. The chain carries TRBV28 and TRBJ2-7, with D perhaps matching TRBD2 (5 bases). The V end lost 1 base, the J end lost 6 bases, and 19 bases lay between the germline ends. Per the germline V gene, CDR1 is MDHEN and CDR2 is SYDVKM. This CDR3 is built from 16 residues. CDR3 nucleotides: TGTGCCAGCAGTTTATCCTGGGGTGGACTCGTCAGCGAGCAGTACTTC. Its protein product is CASSLSWGGLVSEQYF.

This clonotype was detected many times. The chain recombines TRBV7-9 with TRBJ2-2; possibly TRBD1 for D (6 bases). Per germline, CDR1 SEHNR and CDR2 FQNEAQ (reference sequence). Trimming left V 7 bases short and J 4 bases short, with 13 bases between. The CDR3 has 14 residues. The CDR3, as DNA: TGTGCCAGCATCTGGGACACCGGCACCGGGGAGCTGTTTTTT. Protein sequence: CASIWDTGTGELFF. Combining the CDR3 with reference TRBV7-9 and TRBJ2-2 gives the whole variable domain DTGVSQNPRHKITKRGQNVTFRCDPISEHNRLYWYRQTLGQGPEFLTYFQNEAQLEKSRLLSDRFSAERPKGSFSTLEIQRTEQGDSAMYLCASIWDTGTGELFFGEGSRLTVL.

By sample fraction, this clonotype is medium-sized. This chain links TRBV7-2 with TRBJ2-7; 7 nucleotides match TRBD1. The CDR3 totals 15 residues. The V and J ends lost 3 bases and 3 bases, in that order; junction bases with no gene match: 8. CDR1 and CDR2 (germline): SGHTA, FQGNSA. The CDR3 spells CASSLRTGRIYEQYF. The CDR3 DNA reads TGTGCCAGCAGCTTGAGGACAGGTCGCATCTACGAGCAGTACTTC.